Listed below are T cell receptor beta chains from one sample, sequenced in a study of response to subunit inactivated influenza vaccine. TCRdb re-called the RT-PCR reads through MiXCR, storing one row per CDR3 protein. The profile shows around 200,000 distinct CDR3 sequences, 7.5% to 10% of them singletons. This specimen consisted of non-naive T cells sorted from PBMCs, obtained on the day of vaccination. These TCRs come from a man aged 50-59 years who received an inactivated influenza vaccine. Each CDR3 is given with its conserved first and last residue. A D gene is named only where the DNA matches it firmly. Only part of the rows carry a size: once, few, many, or a class if the clone is expanded.

D gene: NA; J gene: TRBJ2-4; clone size: many; V gene: TRBV20-1; CDR3 length: 10; CDR3 DNA: TGCAGTGCCGTAGCAAACATTCAGTACTTC; CDR3 protein: CSAVANIQYF
D gene: TRBD2; J gene: TRBJ2-1; clone size: few; V gene: TRBV7-2; CDR3 length: 15; CDR3 DNA: TGTGCCAGCAGCTTAATCACTAGCGGGGGCAATGAGCAGTTCTTC; CDR3 protein: CASSLITSGGNEQFF
D gene: NA; J gene: TRBJ2-1; clone size: many; V gene: TRBV28; CDR3 length: 11; CDR3 DNA: TGTGCCAGCAGTTTAAGGGCCGAGCAGTTCTTC; CDR3 protein: CASSLRAEQFF
D gene: NA; J gene: TRBJ2-5; clone size: few; V gene: TRBV6-2/TRBV6-3; CDR3 length: 14; CDR3 DNA: TGTGCCAGCAGTTATAACCGGGACCCACAGACCCAGTACTTC; CDR3 protein: CASSYNRDPQTQYF
D gene: TRBD1; J gene: TRBJ1-4; clone size: NA; V gene: TRBV28; CDR3 length: 16; CDR3 DNA: TGTGCCAGCAGTGACAGGGGAGGTTTCGCTAATGAAAAACTGTTTTTT; CDR3 protein: CASSDRGGFANEKLFF
D gene: NA; J gene: TRBJ2-3; clone size: few; V gene: TRBV6-1; CDR3 length: 16; CDR3 DNA: TGTGCCAGCAGTGATAAGGACTCACGTCTCAGGGATACGCAGTATTTT; CDR3 protein: CASSDKDSRLRDTQYF
D gene: NA; J gene: TRBJ1-2; clone size: many; V gene: TRBV4-2; CDR3 length: 16; CDR3 DNA: TGTGCCAGCAGCCAAGACAACCGGGGCCTAGTCTATGGCTACACCTTC; CDR3 protein: CASSQDNRGLVYGYTF
D gene: TRBD1; J gene: TRBJ1-1; clone size: NA; V gene: TRBV2; CDR3 length: 13; CDR3 DNA: TGTGCCAGTCCCGGGGCAGGGGGCAATGAAGCTTTCTTT; CDR3 protein: CASPGAGGNEAFF
D gene: NA; J gene: TRBJ2-3; clone size: many; V gene: TRBV13; CDR3 length: 15; CDR3 DNA: TGTGCCAGCAGGCCAACTAAGTTACGGGGAGATACGCAGTATTTT; CDR3 protein: CASRPTKLRGDTQYF
D gene: NA; J gene: TRBJ1-5; clone size: NA; V gene: TRBV20-1; CDR3 length: 12; CDR3 DNA: TGCAGTGCCCTCGACGGCTTTCAGCCCCAGCATTTT; CDR3 protein: CSALDGFQPQHF
D gene: TRBD1; J gene: TRBJ2-1; clone size: NA; V gene: TRBV7-2; CDR3 length: 14; CDR3 DNA: TGTGCCAGCAGCTCCATTGGACAGGGCGCTGAGCAGTTCTTC; CDR3 protein: CASSSIGQGAEQFF
D gene: TRBD2; J gene: TRBJ2-3; clone size: few; V gene: TRBV10-3; CDR3 length: 14; CDR3 DNA: TGTGCCATCAGTGAGCCTCGGGCGGGGGGATCGCAGTATTTT; CDR3 protein: CAISEPRAGGSQYF
D gene: TRBD1; J gene: TRBJ2-7; clone size: many; V gene: TRBV20-1; CDR3 length: 15; CDR3 DNA: TGCAGTGCTAGAGCTCCGGGACAGGCAACCTACGAGCAGTACTTC; CDR3 protein: CSARAPGQATYEQYF
D gene: TRBD1; J gene: TRBJ1-2; clone size: few; V gene: TRBV10-3; CDR3 length: 13; CDR3 DNA: TGTGCCATCAGTCCTGGGACAGGGGTCGGCTACACCTTC; CDR3 protein: CAISPGTGVGYTF
D gene: TRBD1; J gene: TRBJ1-6; clone size: many; V gene: TRBV5-1; CDR3 length: 13; CDR3 DNA: TGCGCCAGCAGCGACAGGGGGCTTTCACCCCTCCACTTT; CDR3 protein: CASSDRGLSPLHF
D gene: TRBD1; J gene: TRBJ2-7; clone size: NA; V gene: TRBV4-1; CDR3 length: 15; CDR3 DNA: TGCGCCAGCAGCCAAGGTCCGGGACAGGGCTACGAGCAGTACTTC; CDR3 protein: CASSQGPGQGYEQYF
D gene: NA; J gene: TRBJ2-7; clone size: many; V gene: TRBV5-5; CDR3 length: 12; CDR3 DNA: TGTGCCAGCAGCTACTCAGGCTACGAGCAGTACTTC; CDR3 protein: CASSYSGYEQYF
D gene: TRBD1; J gene: TRBJ2-2; clone size: few; V gene: TRBV5-6; CDR3 length: 18; CDR3 DNA: TGTGCCAGCAGGTCGCGTCGGAGGGGACAGGCTAACACCGGGGAGCTGTTTTTT; CDR3 protein: CASRSRRRGQANTGELFF
D gene: NA; J gene: TRBJ2-1; clone size: NA; V gene: TRBV7-8; CDR3 length: 15; CDR3 DNA: TGTGCCAGCAGCCGCAGCTCGAGCTCCTACAATGAGCAGTTCTTC; CDR3 protein: CASSRSSSSYNEQFF
D gene: TRBD1; J gene: TRBJ2-7; clone size: few; V gene: TRBV6-1; CDR3 length: 15; CDR3 DNA: TGTGCCAGCAGAGAAACCGGACAGGGGGTCTACGAGCAGTACTTC; CDR3 protein: CASRETGQGVYEQYF
D gene: TRBD2; J gene: TRBJ2-1; clone size: few; V gene: TRBV11-1; CDR3 length: 16; CDR3 DNA: TGTGCCAGCAGCTTAATGGCGGGAGGGATTTACAATGAGCAGTTCTTC; CDR3 protein: CASSLMAGGIYNEQFF
D gene: TRBD1; J gene: TRBJ2-6; clone size: few; V gene: TRBV6-1; CDR3 length: 17; CDR3 DNA: TGTGCCAGCAGGATAACAGGGGGAAGCTCTGGGGCCAACGTCCTGACTTTC; CDR3 protein: CASRITGGSSGANVLTF
D gene: NA; J gene: TRBJ2-7; clone size: NA; V gene: TRBV3-1; CDR3 length: 13; CDR3 DNA: TGTGCCAGCAGCCAAGATCAGGGATATGAGCAGTACTTC; CDR3 protein: CASSQDQGYEQYF
D gene: NA; J gene: TRBJ2-6; clone size: NA; V gene: TRBV9; CDR3 length: 14; CDR3 DNA: TGTGCCAGCAGCCCTTACTCTGGGGCCAACGTCCTGACTTTC; CDR3 protein: CASSPYSGANVLTF
D gene: TRBD1; J gene: TRBJ2-2; clone size: NA; V gene: TRBV5-1; CDR3 length: 16; CDR3 DNA: TGCGCCAGCAGTCGTGGGACAGGGGGAGGCACCGGGGAGCTGTTTTTT; CDR3 protein: CASSRGTGGGTGELFF
D gene: TRBD2; J gene: TRBJ2-3; clone size: few; V gene: TRBV6-1; CDR3 length: 19; CDR3 DNA: TGTGCCAGCAGCCGACTAGCGGGGGAACGGCGCGGAGGGACAGATACGCAGTATTTT; CDR3 protein: CASSRLAGERRGGTDTQYF
D gene: NA; J gene: TRBJ1-5; clone size: few; V gene: TRBV28; CDR3 length: 20; CDR3 DNA: TGTGCCAGCAGTGCCGCGGGGGGGAGTGATGTATTTTTAGGCAATCAGCCCCAGCATTTT; CDR3 protein: CASSAAGGSDVFLGNQPQHF
D gene: NA; J gene: TRBJ2-1; clone size: many; V gene: TRBV7-2; CDR3 length: 15; CDR3 DNA: TGTGCCAGCAGCTTAGCGGGGGGGGCCCAAGGTGAGCAGTTCTTC; CDR3 protein: CASSLAGGAQGEQFF
D gene: NA; J gene: TRBJ2-1; clone size: many; V gene: TRBV7-2; CDR3 length: 12; CDR3 DNA: TGTGCCAGCAGCTTACTCCGAGATGAGCAGTTCTTC; CDR3 protein: CASSLLRDEQFF
D gene: NA; J gene: TRBJ2-3; clone size: many; V gene: TRBV12-3/TRBV12-4; CDR3 length: 14; CDR3 DNA: TGTGCCAGCAGTTGGGCAGATACCACAGATACGCAGTATTTT; CDR3 protein: CASSWADTTDTQYF
D gene: NA; J gene: TRBJ2-1; clone size: medium-sized; V gene: TRBV4-1; CDR3 length: 15; CDR3 DNA: TGCGCCAGCAGCCCAAGCGGTAGCTCCTACAATGAGCAGTTCTTC; CDR3 protein: CASSPSGSSYNEQFF
D gene: TRBD1; J gene: TRBJ2-1; clone size: few; V gene: TRBV2; CDR3 length: 12; CDR3 DNA: TGTGCCAGCAGTGACGGGACAGGGAGGCAGTTCTTC; CDR3 protein: CASSDGTGRQFF
D gene: TRBD1; J gene: TRBJ2-7; clone size: many; V gene: TRBV7-6; CDR3 length: 13; CDR3 DNA: TGTGCCAGCAGCCTTGGACAGGACTACGAGCAGTACTTC; CDR3 protein: CASSLGQDYEQYF
D gene: TRBD2; J gene: TRBJ2-1; clone size: NA; V gene: TRBV7-8; CDR3 length: 15; CDR3 DNA: TGTGCCAGCAGCCCCCGGGGGGGACTCGACAATGAGCAGTTCTTC; CDR3 protein: CASSPRGGLDNEQFF
D gene: NA; J gene: TRBJ1-1; clone size: many; V gene: TRBV4-3; CDR3 length: 13; CDR3 DNA: TGCGCCAGCAGCCATCGTCGGCAGGGGGAAGCTTTCTTT; CDR3 protein: CASSHRRQGEAFF
D gene: NA; J gene: TRBJ1-5; clone size: NA; V gene: TRBV7-6; CDR3 length: 15; CDR3 DNA: TGTGCCAGCAGCTTAGACACAGGGCACAATCAGCCCCAGCATTTT; CDR3 protein: CASSLDTGHNQPQHF
D gene: NA; J gene: TRBJ1-6; clone size: NA; V gene: TRBV5-1; CDR3 length: 15; CDR3 DNA: TGCGCCAGCAGCAGACTGACAGGTGGTAATTCACCCCTCCACTTT; CDR3 protein: CASSRLTGGNSPLHF
D gene: NA; J gene: TRBJ2-1; clone size: few; V gene: TRBV4-2; CDR3 length: 17; CDR3 DNA: TGTGCCAGCAGCCAAGAGATCTCTAGAAACCTCGGGAATGAGCAGTTCTTC; CDR3 protein: CASSQEISRNLGNEQFF
D gene: TRBD1; J gene: TRBJ1-1; clone size: NA; V gene: TRBV4-3; CDR3 length: 14; CDR3 DNA: TGCGCCAGCAGCCAAGGCAGGGGGGAATCTGAAGCTTTCTTT; CDR3 protein: CASSQGRGESEAFF
D gene: NA; J gene: TRBJ1-5; clone size: many; V gene: TRBV7-9; CDR3 length: 13; CDR3 DNA: TGTGCCAGCAGCTTAGGTCTGGGTCAGCCCCAGCATTTT; CDR3 protein: CASSLGLGQPQHF
D gene: NA; J gene: TRBJ2-7; clone size: many; V gene: TRBV6-6; CDR3 length: 11; CDR3 DNA: TGTGCCACCACCTCGCGGGGCGAGCAGTACTTC; CDR3 protein: CATTSRGEQYF
D gene: NA; J gene: TRBJ1-2; clone size: few; V gene: TRBV11-2; CDR3 length: 13; CDR3 DNA: TGTGCCAGCAGCTTTGAAGCTTCCTATGGCTACACCTTC; CDR3 protein: CASSFEASYGYTF
D gene: TRBD1; J gene: TRBJ2-3; clone size: NA; V gene: TRBV7-2; CDR3 length: 13; CDR3 DNA: TGTGCCAGCAGCTACGACAGGGCAGATACGCAGTATTTT; CDR3 protein: CASSYDRADTQYF
D gene: TRBD2; J gene: TRBJ2-2; clone size: few; V gene: TRBV9; CDR3 length: 16; CDR3 DNA: TGTGCCAGCAGCGTCTCTGGCGGGGGGCAAACCGGGGAGCTGTTTTTT; CDR3 protein: CASSVSGGGQTGELFF
D gene: TRBD2; J gene: TRBJ2-1; clone size: few; V gene: TRBV14; CDR3 length: 15; CDR3 DNA: TGTGCCAGCAGAATTCCGGGACTAGCGGGGGCTGAGCAGTTCTTC; CDR3 protein: CASRIPGLAGAEQFF
D gene: NA; J gene: TRBJ1-1; clone size: many; V gene: TRBV4-3; CDR3 length: 15; CDR3 DNA: TGCGCCAGCAGCCAGGGGGTTACAGTGAACACTGAAGCTTTCTTT; CDR3 protein: CASSQGVTVNTEAFF
D gene: TRBD2; J gene: TRBJ2-1; clone size: NA; V gene: TRBV12-3/TRBV12-4; CDR3 length: 13; CDR3 DNA: TGTGCCAGCAGTTTAGTTAGCGGGGGGGCGGCGTTCTTC; CDR3 protein: CASSLVSGGAAFF
D gene: NA; J gene: TRBJ2-7; clone size: few; V gene: TRBV5-1; CDR3 length: 11; CDR3 DNA: TGCGCCAGCAGGCAGGGTTACGAGCAGTACTTC; CDR3 protein: CASRQGYEQYF
D gene: NA; J gene: TRBJ2-7; clone size: NA; V gene: TRBV5-6; CDR3 length: 14; CDR3 DNA: TGTGCCAGCAGCTTGGCAAGACAGTCCTACGAGCAGTACTTC; CDR3 protein: CASSLARQSYEQYF
D gene: NA; J gene: TRBJ2-7; clone size: NA; V gene: TRBV6-5; CDR3 length: 15; CDR3 DNA: TGTGCCAGCAGTTACGGACTACAATCCCTTACCGAGCAGTACTTC; CDR3 protein: CASSYGLQSLTEQYF
D gene: NA; J gene: TRBJ2-7; clone size: NA; V gene: TRBV5-1; CDR3 length: 13; CDR3 DNA: TGCGCCAGCAGCTTGAACAGAGACTACGAGCAGTACTTC; CDR3 protein: CASSLNRDYEQYF
D gene: NA; J gene: TRBJ2-7; clone size: many; V gene: TRBV29-1; CDR3 length: 14; CDR3 DNA: TGCAGCGTTGAAAGGCCAGGGTCGCCCTACGAGCAGTACTTC; CDR3 protein: CSVERPGSPYEQYF